The 8 T cell receptor beta chains below all came from one sample that was sequenced in a study of T cell repertoires in ileal Crohn's disease. Repertoires were generated with immunoSEQ multiplex PCR, while TCRdb's copy carries only in-frame clones and drops some. This sample has roughly 13,000 clones; over 80% occur once, and the top ten carry about 5.5%. The sample consisted of ileal tissue. These receptors all come from an adult with Crohn's disease.

The rearrangement joins TRBV7-9 to TRBJ1-2, with 12 bases fitting TRBD1. The CDR3 sequence is 15 residues long. Trimming cost V 3 bases and J 12 bases; bases outside gene matches: 11. Germline V lookup: CDR1 SEHNR, CDR2 FQNEAQ (reference sequence). The CDR3 here is CASSFRDRGLPGDTF. The CDR3 bases are TGTGCCAGCAGCTTTCGGGACAGGGGGCTCCCCGGGGACACCTTC.

V is TRBV11-2 and J is TRBJ2-7; a weak D match, TRBD1 (6 bases). The CDR3 is made up of 16 amino acids. Trimming pared 3 bases from V and 0 bases from J, leaving 15 bases between. In germline, CDR1 is SGHAT, CDR2 FQNNGV. The CDR3 spells CASSLGAMASSYEQYF. In DNA, the CDR3 is TGTGCCAGCAGCTTGGGGGCGATGGCTAGCTCCTACGAGCAGTACTTC.

The chain combines TRBV11-2 with TRBJ2-7, with 11 bases that match TRBD1. CDR3 length equals 14 residues. V gave up 7 bases and J gave up 2 bases; unmatched junction bases: 4. Per germline, CDR1 SGHAT and CDR2 FQNNGV. The CDR3, as DNA: TGTGCCAGCAACCGGGGACAGGGGGCCTACGAGCAGTACTTC. Protein product: CASNRGQGAYEQYF.

For the CDR3, the DNA is TGTGCCAGCAGCTTAACACAGGGAACTGAAGCTTTCTTT. It codes for CASSLTQGTEAFF. The gene calls are TRBV5-4 and TRBJ1-1; D might be TRBD1 (6 bases). This CDR3 has 13 amino acids. Germline CDR1 SGHNT, CDR2 YYREEE (reference sequence). The V end was cut by 2 bases, the J end by 5 bases, with 10 bases between.

The gene calls are TRBV6-1 and TRBJ1-3; unclear D gene. CDR3 length: 15 amino acids. The V end was cut by 3 bases, the J end by 2 bases, with 11 bases between. The germline V gene has CDR1 MNHNS and CDR2 SASEGT. The CDR3 here is CASSDHGVPGNTIYF. CDR3 sequence (DNA): TGTGCCAGCAGTGACCACGGGGTCCCTGGAAACACCATATATTTT.

This rearrangement joins TRBV5-5 to TRBJ1-4, with TRBD1 matching over 7 bases. Germline CDR1 SGHKS, CDR2 YYEKEE (reference sequence). The CDR3 totals 14 residues. J was trimmed by 3 bases and V by 4 bases; bases with no gene match: 3. The CDR3 nucleotides are TGTGCCAGCAGCCTGACAGGGCCTAATGAAAAACTGTTTTTT. Its translation is CASSLTGPNEKLFF.

The chain recombines TRBV19 with TRBJ2-1; D is possibly TRBD1 (6 bases). Germline CDR1 and CDR2: LNHDA and SQIVND (reference sequence). Trimming left V 4 bases short and J 7 bases short, with 8 bases between. The CDR3 length is 12 residues. The CDR3 here is CASSTRGNEQFF. The CDR3 nucleotides are TGTGCCAGTAGTACCAGGGGTAATGAGCAGTTCTTC.

The gene calls are TRBV7-2 and TRBJ1-1; 7 positions match TRBD1. With 5 bases clipped from V and 4 bases from J, the junction kept 13 bases outside the gene matches. Looked up from germline, CDR1 is SGHTA and CDR2 is FQGNSA. The CDR3 extends over 16 amino acids. Here the CDR3 reads CASSMRWDRDGTEAFF. The CDR3 bases are TGTGCCAGCAGCATGAGATGGGACAGAGATGGCACTGAAGCTTTCTTT.